The 8 T cell receptor beta chains listed next were all sequenced from one sample in a study of cytomegalovirus exposure and HLA in healthy donors. Use of 60 Vbeta and 13 Jbeta primers characterized the PCR. Clones were sequenced by immunoSEQ multiplex PCR, and TCRdb holds only the in-frame ones, with some missing. The sample table includes 95,000 to 150,000 clones. The sample comprised PBMCs. The receptors come from a man younger than 30 in good health and CMV-seronegative.

The V call is TRBV28, the J call TRBJ2-3, with 8 positions matching TRBD1. CDR3 size: 16 residues. Per germline, CDR1 MDHEN and CDR2 SYDVKM. J lost 5 bases, V lost 3 bases, and 10 bases had no gene match. The CDR3 DNA follows: TGTGCCAGCAGTTTGACCCTCGGGACAGGATTAGATACGCAGTATTTT. It specifies CASSLTLGTGLDTQYF.

The chain has TRBV19 and TRBJ2-7; a weak D match, TRBD2 (5 bases). The CDR3 length is 14 residues. Trimming shortened V by 2 bases and J by 6 bases, and 14 bases separated the two germline ends. The germline V gene encodes CDR1 LNHDA and CDR2 SQIVND (reference sequence). The CDR3 sequence is CASSINRGSGEQYF. CDR3 bases: TGTGCCAGTAGTATAAATCGGGGATCGGGCGAGCAGTACTTC.

The chain carries TRBV18 and TRBJ2-3, with D possibly being TRBD2 (6 bases). Germline V CDR1 and CDR2: KGHSH, LQKENI. V was clipped by 3 bases and J by 2 bases, with 12 bases between them. The CDR3 contains 15 residues. CDR3 bases: TGTGCCAGCTCACCCTCAGCGCGGGACACAGATACGCAGTATTTT. As protein: CASSPSARDTDTQYF.

The chain is built from TRBV11-2 and TRBJ2-5; weak D call: TRBD2 (5 bases). The J call may be faulty, since TRBJ2-7 better matches the DNA end. Germline values: CDR1 SGHAT, CDR2 FQNNGV. This CDR3 comprises 18 residues. CDR3 loop: CASSPRSLRDLLGYEQYF. Written as DNA, the CDR3 is TGTGCCAGCAGCCCAAGATCCCTTAGGGATCTACTAGGGTACGAGCAGTACTTC.

The CDR3 loop reads CASSGGQGDYGYTF. In DNA, the CDR3 is TGTGCCAGCAGCGGGGGACAGGGAGACTATGGCTACACCTTC. This sequence joins TRBV7-9 and TRBJ1-2, with TRBD1 matching 9 bases. The germline V gene encodes CDR1 SEHNR and CDR2 FQNEAQ (reference sequence). This CDR3 is built from 14 residues. The V segment lost 5 bases and the J segment 3 bases; nucleotides outside the gene matches: 4.

V is TRBV28 and J is TRBJ1-3, with 7 bases matching TRBD1. Germline V gives CDR1 MDHEN, CDR2 SYDVKM. There are 14 residues in the CDR3. The V segment lost 5 bases and the J segment 3 bases; nucleotides outside the gene matches: 4. The CDR3 DNA reads as TGTGCCAGCAGTAGACAGGGCGGTGGAAACACCATATATTTT. The encoded protein is CASSRQGGGNTIYF.

V gene TRBV19 combines with J gene TRBJ2-3; 9 bases are shared with TRBD2. The CDR3 is 16 amino acids. Germline CDR1 and CDR2: LNHDA and SQIVND (reference sequence). Losses at the gene ends were 2 bases for V and 0 bases for J; bases not matched to a gene: 3. Here the CDR3 reads CASSILAGTSTDTQYF. In DNA, the CDR3 is TGTGCCAGTAGTATACTAGCGGGGACTAGCACAGATACGCAGTATTTT. Together with reference TRBV19 and TRBJ2-3, the CDR3 gives the full variable domain: DGGITQSPKYLFRKEGQNVTLSCEQNLNHDAMYWYRQDPGQGLRLIYYSQIVNDFQKGDIAEGYSVSREKKESFPLTVTSAQKNPTAFYLCASSILAGTSTDTQYFGPGTRLTVL.

The gene calls are TRBV7-2 and TRBJ2-2; 7 nucleotides match TRBD2. The CDR3 runs to 13 residues. The germline gives CDR1 SGHTA, CDR2 FQGNSA. J was trimmed by 8 bases and V by 2 bases; bases with no gene match: 2. The DNA for the CDR3 is TGTGCCAGCAGCTTAACGCGGGGGGGGGAGCTGTTTTTT. It is translated as CASSLTRGGELFF. The full variable domain, its missing parts supplied by reference TRBV7-2 and TRBJ2-2, is GAGVSQSPSNKVTEKGKDVELRCDPISGHTALYWYRQSLGQGLEFLIYFQGNSAPDKSGLPSDRFSAERTGGSVSTLTIQRTQQEDSAVYLCASSLTRGGELFFGEGSRLTVL.